This T cell receptor beta chain came from a study of early T cells in non-severe SARS-CoV-2 infection. Across the study: Unsorted whole blood bulk RNA was sequenced, with unpaired chains.

TCRdb processed the 5' RACE reads anew with MiXCR; each CDR3 protein has one entry. The table lists about 90,000 distinct CDR3 sequences, approximately 14% of them singletons. There are many counts of this clonotype. This TCR was sampled from an adult who was a healthcare worker with PCR-confirmed SARS-CoV-2 infection or an uninfected control (not recorded which). The sample consisted of whole blood.

CDR3 DNA sequence: TGTGCCAGCAGCTTCTTCACAGATACGCAGTATTTT. Its translation is CASSFFTDTQYF. The chain employs TRBV12-3 or TRBV12-4 and TRBJ2-3; D remains ambiguous. The CDR3 is made up of 12 amino acids. Trimming left V 6 bases short and J 2 bases short, with 6 bases between.